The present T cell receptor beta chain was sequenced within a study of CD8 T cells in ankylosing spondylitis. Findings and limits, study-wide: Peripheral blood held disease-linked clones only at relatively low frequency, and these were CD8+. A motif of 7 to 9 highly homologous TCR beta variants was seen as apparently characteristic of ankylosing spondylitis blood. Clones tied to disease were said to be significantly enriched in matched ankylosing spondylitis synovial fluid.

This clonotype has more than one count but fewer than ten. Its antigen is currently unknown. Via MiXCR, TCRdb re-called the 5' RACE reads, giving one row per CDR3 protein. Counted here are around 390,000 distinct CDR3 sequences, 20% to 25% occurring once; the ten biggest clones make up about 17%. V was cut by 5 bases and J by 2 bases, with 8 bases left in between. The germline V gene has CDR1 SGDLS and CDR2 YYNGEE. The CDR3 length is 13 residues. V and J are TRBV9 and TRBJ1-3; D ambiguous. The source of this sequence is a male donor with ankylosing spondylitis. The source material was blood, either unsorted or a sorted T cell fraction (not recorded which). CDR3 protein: CASRGAPGNTIYF. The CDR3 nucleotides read TGTGCCAGCAGGGGAGCACCTGGAAACACCATATATTTT.